This entry lists 30 T cell receptor beta chains sequenced from one sample in a study of T cells after yellow fever vaccination (dated by TCRdb to between 2018 and 2021). The library was made by 5' RACE. The run used an Illumina NovaSeq 6000. TCRdb reprocessing: public reads trimmed at Q25 with fastp, clones called with MiXCR, in-frame beta chains kept. Rows with one shared CDR3 protein collapse into an entry with the most common genes and DNA. This sample lists about 120,000 distinct CDR3 sequences; about 16% were detected once. The ten largest clones represent 35% to 45% of the sample. In light of the paper, this sample's treatment or condition label describes: live attenuated yellow fever vaccine strain. This specimen consisted of CD8+ T cells sorted from PBMCs, obtained 5 days after the yellow fever booster vaccination. The receptors originated from a man between 18 and 29 years old who received the YFV17D yellow fever vaccine.

The sample holds a few counts of this clonotype. The chain couples TRBV5-1 to TRBJ2-7, with 10 bases aligning to TRBD1. This CDR3 is built from 13 residues. Germline V lookup: CDR1 SGHRS, CDR2 YFSETQ. The V segment lost 5 bases and the J segment 6 bases; nucleotides outside the gene matches: 5. The CDR3 sequence: CASRRTGGLEQYF. CDR3 in DNA: TGCGCCAGCAGACGGACAGGGGGACTCGAGCAGTACTTC.

V and J are TRBV7-2 and TRBJ2-7; D perhaps matches TRBD1 (6 bases). This CDR3 has 18 residues. V lost 1 base and J lost 5, with 24 bases in between. Germline V lookup: CDR1 SGHTA, CDR2 FQGNSA. CDR3 sequence: CASSLGYGTRGDYDEQYF. As DNA, the CDR3 is TGTGCCAGCAGCTTAGGTTACGGGACCAGGGGCGATTACGACGAGCAGTACTTC.

The chain recombines TRBV7-9 with TRBJ2-1, with TRBD1 as a possible D gene (5 bases). V was pared by 3 bases and J by 8 bases, with 14 bases between. Germline V gene sequence: CDR1 SEHNR, CDR2 FQNEAQ (reference sequence). The CDR3 consists of 14 residues. The CDR3, as DNA: TGTGCCAGCAGCTTGGGCAGGGATGAGGATGAGCAGTTCTTC. Translation gives CASSLGRDEDEQFF.

This clonotype appeared a few times. The chain employs TRBV9 and TRBJ2-3; 13 bases are a match to TRBD2. Germline V gene sequence: CDR1 SGDLS, CDR2 YYNGEE. V lost 5 bases, J lost 5 bases, and 11 bases stayed unmatched. CDR3 length equals 17 residues. CDR3 DNA sequence: TGTGCCAGCAGTGCTGCTCGACTAGCGGGGGGCATAGATACGCAGTATTTT. Translated: CASSAARLAGGIDTQYF. The full variable domain, completed using reference TRBV9 and TRBJ2-3, is DSGVTQTPKHLITATGQRVTLRCSPRSGDLSVYWYQQSLDQGLQFLIQYYNGEERAKGNILERFSAQQFPDLHSELNLSSLELGDSALYFCASSAARLAGGIDTQYFGPGTRLTVL.

Ten or more counts support this clonotype. Germline and junction disagree at one end, which may indicate a read error. The chain employs TRBV12-5 and TRBJ2-5; D is uncertain. CDR1 and CDR2 (germline): LGHNT, FRNRAP. CDR3 length: 8 residues. CDR3 bases: TGTGCTAGTGAACCTGGGAACTTC. Residues: CASEPGNF.

There are a few counts of this clonotype. The chain joins TRBV10-2 to TRBJ1-1, with D perhaps TRBD1 (6 bases). V lost 7 bases, J lost 1 base, and 13 bases lay in between. The CDR3 extends over 14 amino acids. In germline, CDR1 is WSHSY, CDR2 SAAADI. The CDR3 sequence: CASKGGSANTEAFF. In nucleotides, the CDR3 is TGCGCCAGCAAAGGGGGTTCTGCGAACACTGAAGCTTTCTTT.

In this sample, this clonotype turned up a few times. The chain is built from TRBV21-1 and TRBJ2-2; no check of the table's D call, TRBD1, against the DNA was made. TRBV21-1 is designated a pseudogene. CDR3 length: 15 amino acids. The CDR3: CASNLRTGGFGELFF. The DNA of the CDR3 is TGTGCCAGCAACCTTCGGACAGGGGGCTTTGGGGAGCTGTTTTTT.

V is TRBV4-3 and J is TRBJ2-1; weak D call: TRBD1 (6 bases). The CDR3 covers 16 residues. Germline CDR1 is LGHNA and CDR2 is YSLEER. Between the trimmed V and J ends, which lost 3 bases and 8 bases, there was a span of 20 bases. The CDR3 DNA follows: TGCGCCAGCAGCCAGATACAGGGTATTCTCGTCGATGAGCAGTTCTTC. Translated, it gives CASSQIQGILVDEQFF.

This clonotype was observed many times. The genes are TRBV19 and TRBJ2-3; D ambiguous. There are 12 residues in the CDR3. CDR1 is LNHDA and CDR2 is SQIVND in the germline V gene (reference sequence). Trimming removed 4 bases at V and 3 bases at J, with 5 bases between. CDR3 amino acids: CASSTSTDTQYF. The CDR3 nucleotides are TGTGCCAGTAGTACCTCAACAGATACGCAGTATTTT.

This clonotype was detected only once. This chain links TRBV2 with TRBJ1-1; TRBD1 aligns across 8 bases. There are 16 residues in the CDR3. V was pared by 2 bases and J by 3 bases, with 8 bases of the junction left unmatched. Germline CDR1 and CDR2: SNHLY and FYNNEI. CDR3 DNA sequence: TGTGCCAGCAGTGAACGGGACAGGAAAACAGACACTGAAGCTTTCTTT. The encoded protein is CASSERDRKTDTEAFF. Drawing the rest from reference TRBV2 and TRBJ1-1, the complete variable domain is EPEVTQTPSHQVTQMGQEVILRCVPISNHLYFYWYRQILGQKVEFLVSFYNNEISEKSEIFDDQFSVERPDGSNFTLKIRSTKLEDSAMYFCASSERDRKTDTEAFFGQGTRLTVV.

The chain is built from TRBV3-1 and TRBJ2-1, with TRBD1 as a possible D gene (5 bases). Trimming cost V 3 bases and J 7 bases, with 22 bases left between them. Germline V lookup: CDR1 LGHDT, CDR2 YNNKEL (reference sequence). The CDR3 totals 17 residues. The CDR3 loop is CASSHPMTDRLGNEQFF. The CDR3 DNA reads as TGTGCCAGCAGCCATCCTATGACAGACCGTCTGGGGAATGAGCAGTTCTTC.

There are a few counts of this clonotype. The gene calls are TRBV30 and TRBJ2-3, with D unclear. V lost 6 bases and J lost 0, with 10 bases in between. Germline CDR1 and CDR2: GTSNPN and SVGIG (reference sequence). This CDR3 is 13 amino acids long. The CDR3 DNA is TGTGCCTGTGACGGATCTAGCACAGATACGCAGTATTTT. Translating it yields CACDGSSTDTQYF.

The rearrangement joins TRBV7-9 to TRBJ1-1; D gene uncertain. Germline assignment: CDR1 SEHNR and CDR2 FQNEAQ (reference sequence). This CDR3 is 13 amino acids long. Deletions cut 4 bases from V and 6 bases from J, with 12 bases between. The CDR3 bases are TGTGCCAGCAGCTCGAGGATGGCGCCTGAAGCTTTCTTT. It codes for CASSSRMAPEAFF.

This clonotype was detected many times. This sequence joins TRBV13 and TRBJ1-6, with D unresolved. CDR1 is PRHDT, CDR2 FYEKMQ, per germline (reference sequence). The V and J ends lost 0 bases and 7 bases respectively, with 7 bases between them. The CDR3 sequence is 14 residues long. This CDR3 reads CASSLGGWNSPLHF. In DNA, the CDR3 is TGTGCCAGCAGCTTAGGGGGGTGGAATTCACCCCTCCACTTT.

This clonotype was seen a few times. This chain uses TRBV25-1 with TRBJ2-6, with D uncertain. The germline V and J ends were trimmed by 8 bases and 4 bases, with 0 bases remaining between them. This CDR3 is 10 amino acids long. Germline V gene sequence: CDR1 MGHDK, CDR2 SYGVNS. In DNA form, the CDR3 reads TGTGCCAGCGGGGCCAACGTCCTGACTTTC. This codes for CASGANVLTF.

The table lists this clonotype with a few counts. J is TRBJ2-3 and V is TRBV29-1; D may correspond to TRBD1 or TRBD2 (6 bases each). Germline V gene sequence: CDR1 SQVTM, CDR2 ANQGSEA. Trimming cost V 2 bases and J 1 base, with 13 bases left between them. The CDR3 has 15 residues. The CDR3 region has the DNA TGCAGCGTTGAAAGGGGGGTTTACGGCACAGATACGCAGTATTTT. Its protein is CSVERGVYGTDTQYF.

There are many counts of this clonotype. The chain recombines TRBV7-8 with TRBJ2-3; no clear D gene. The CDR3 extends over 15 amino acids. From germline, CDR1 is SGHVS and CDR2 FQNEAQ. V was cut by 5 bases and J by 2 bases, with 14 bases left in between. Here the CDR3 reads CASSTNIGTTDTQYF. CDR3 sequence (DNA): TGTGCCAGCAGCACGAACATCGGAACCACAGATACGCAGTATTTT.

A few counts support this clonotype. This chain joins TRBV5-5 and TRBJ2-3, with D possibly matching TRBD2 (5 bases). This CDR3 has 16 residues. The germline gives CDR1 SGHKS, CDR2 YYEKEE (reference sequence). The V end was cut by 4 bases, the J end by 0 bases, with 15 bases between. In nucleotides, the CDR3 is TGTGCCAGCAGCGGCCCTGGACGGGGAAGCACAGATACGCAGTATTTT. Translated: CASSGPGRGSTDTQYF. Together with reference TRBV5-5 and TRBJ2-3, the CDR3 gives the full variable domain: DAGVTQSPTHLIKTRGQQVTLRCSPISGHKSVSWYQQVLGQGPQFIFQYYEKEERGRGNFPDRFSARQFPNYSSELNVNALLLGDSALYLCASSGPGRGSTDTQYFGPGTRLTVL.

This clonotype was detected a few times. The rearrangement joins TRBV6-6 to TRBJ2-1; TRBD2 aligns across 7 bases. The CDR3 covers 15 residues. Germline values: CDR1 MNHNY, CDR2 SVGAGI (reference sequence). J gave up 2 bases and V 2 bases, and 3 bases lay outside the gene matches. This CDR3 reads CASSYERGTYNEQFF. The CDR3 nucleotides read TGTGCCAGCAGTTACGAGCGGGGAACCTACAATGAGCAGTTCTTC.

This clonotype was counted only a few times. The rearrangement uses TRBV12-3 or TRBV12-4 and TRBJ2-7, with D hard to call. This CDR3 is built from 13 residues. Trimming cost V 1 base and J 3 bases, with 7 bases left between them. The CDR3 coding sequence is TGTGCCAGCAGTTTAGAGTTTATCTACGAGCAGTACTTC. Translating it yields CASSLEFIYEQYF.

The table lists this clonotype with a few counts. This chain links TRBV7-2 with TRBJ2-5; D unclear. V lost 1 base and J 2 bases, leaving 14 bases between the germline ends. Per the germline V gene, CDR1 is SGHTA and CDR2 is FQGNSA. There are 16 residues in the CDR3. In nucleotides, the CDR3 is TGTGCCAGCAGCTTAGGGGTAGGCAGCAAGCAAGAGACCCAGTACTTC. Translated: CASSLGVGSKQETQYF.

This clonotype was seen at least ten times. This chain connects TRBV6-5 to TRBJ2-1; D gene uncertain. The CDR3 length is 12 residues. The V and J ends lost 0 bases and 6 bases respectively, with 3 bases between them. Germline V lookup: CDR1 MNHEY, CDR2 SVGAGI. The CDR3 sequence is CASSYSTNEQFF. The DNA of the CDR3 is TGTGCCAGCAGTTACTCGACCAATGAGCAGTTCTTC.

This clonotype has a handful of counts. The V and J genes are TRBV12-3 or TRBV12-4 and TRBJ2-7; D call uncertain. The CDR3 spans 12 residues. The ends were cut back, 3 bases at V and 3 bases at J, with 6 bases in the middle. The CDR3, as DNA: TGTGCCAGCAGTTTGGCAGTCTACGAGCAGTACTTC. Protein sequence: CASSLAVYEQYF.

This clonotype was detected a few times. The CDR3 DNA is TGCGCCAGCAGCCAAGTATACTTGGGGGAGCAGTACGTC. Translation: CASSQVYLGEQYV. The V and J genes are TRBV4-1 and TRBJ2-7, with D hard to call. This CDR3 is built from 13 residues. V was trimmed by 1 base and J by 7 bases, leaving 11 bases between them. Germline V gives CDR1 MGHRA, CDR2 YSYEKL.

CDR3 sequence reads: CASSLAGTVNEKLFF. The CDR3 DNA reads TGTGCCAGCAGTTTAGCGGGGACAGTTAATGAAAAACTGTTTTTT. The genes are TRBV27 and TRBJ1-4, with TRBD1 identical over 7 bases. Germline values: CDR1 MNHEY, CDR2 SMNVEV (reference sequence). The V gene end was trimmed by 2 bases and the J gene end by 4 bases; junction bases not matched to a gene: 4. The CDR3 sequence is 15 residues long.

J is TRBJ1-1 and V is TRBV5-6; the match to TRBD1 covers 7 bases. J gave up 9 bases and V 2 bases, and 7 bases lay outside the gene matches. Per germline, CDR1 SGHDT and CDR2 YYEEEE. The CDR3 runs 13 residues. CDR3 region: CASSFGTVEKAFF. The CDR3 DNA reads as TGTGCCAGCAGCTTCGGGACAGTTGAAAAAGCTTTCTTT.

This clonotype was found many times. The chain couples TRBV4-3 to TRBJ2-7; TRBD2 agrees at 9 bases. This CDR3 has 16 residues. CDR1 and CDR2 (germline): LGHNA, YSLEER. V shed 5 bases, J shed 2 bases, and the junction held 10 bases outside the gene matches. The CDR3 region has the DNA TGCGCCAGCAGCGAAGGTGCGCGGGGGGGCCCCTACGAGCAGTACTTC. It yields the protein CASSEGARGGPYEQYF.

The chain couples TRBV23-1 to TRBJ1-6; no clear D. TRBV23-1 is labeled an ORF, and its function is uncertain. V shed 0 bases and J shed 0 bases, with 12 bases lying between them. The CDR3 contains 18 residues. CDR3 sequence: CASSQSPTKSSYNSPLHF. CDR3 coding DNA: TGCGCCAGCAGTCAATCACCAACAAAAAGCTCCTATAATTCACCCCTCCACTTT.

For this clonotype: This sequence may be a read error, since a much larger clone differs from it by one base. The chain carries TRBV10-3 and TRBJ1-5; tentatively, D is TRBD1 (5 bases). There are 15 residues in the CDR3. V shed 2 bases and J shed 4 bases, with 12 bases lying between them. CDR1 is ENHRY, CDR2 SYGVKD, per germline. CDR3 nucleotides: TGTGCCATCAGTGAGACACAGGTAGGTAATCAGCCCCAGCATTTT. Protein sequence: CAISETQVGNQPQHF.

V gene TRBV12-3 or TRBV12-4 combines with J gene TRBJ1-1; unclear D gene. The CDR3 totals 11 residues. The V end lost 2 bases, the J end lost 6 bases, and 4 bases lay between the germline ends. CDR3 residues: CASSLIAEAFF. The CDR3 coding sequence is TGTGCCAGCAGTTTAATCGCTGAAGCTTTCTTT.